This paragraph covers one TCR beta chain sequence. Germline lookup yields CDR1 SGHVS and CDR2 FNYEAQ. This CDR3 region has 13 residues. Trimming cost V 1 base and J 10 bases, with 11 bases left between them. This entry belongs to a study of blood T cells in healthy people across ages. A sample-barcoded 5' primer and a J-beta primer mix were used in a second PCR of roughly 6 to 11 cycles. The template-switch adaptor, which had 12 random nucleotides, put a tag on each cDNA molecule. Each CDR3 protein gets one entry after TCRdb re-called the 5' RACE reads with MiXCR. The repertoire holds 600,000 to 650,000 distinct CDR3 sequences, with roughly 53% as singletons.

This sequence was found in a man between 60 and 75 years old in good health. Material for sequencing was blood. This chain joins TRBV7-6 and TRBJ2-1; maybe TRBD1 (5 bases). The CDR3 nucleotides read TGTGCCAGCAGCTTAGACCAGGGAAGCGAGCAGTTCTTC. Translation: CASSLDQGSEQFF. The whole variable domain, remainder taken from reference TRBV7-6 and TRBJ2-1, is GAGVSQSPRYKVTKRGQDVALRCDPISGHVSLYWYRQALGQGPEFLTYFNYEAQQDKSGLPNDRFSAERPEGSISTLTIQRTEQRDSAMYRCASSLDQGSEQFFGPGTRLTVL.